This TCR beta chain is drawn from a study of cytomegalovirus exposure and HLA in healthy donors. Whole-study findings and limits: Later analysis indicated greater clonal expansion among HLA-associated TCR beta chains than among equally common other chains. Earlier analysis yielded a pattern in which most TCR beta V segments were productive about 90% or about 30% of the time.

The V end was cut by 0 bases, the J end by 1 base, with 10 bases between. CDR1 and CDR2 (germline): SGHNT, YYREEE (reference sequence). The CDR3 has 15 residues. PCR employed 60 Vbeta and 13 Jbeta primers. As handled by the study authors: A follow-up analysis tallied some 80 million unique TCR beta chains, roughly 9.9 million shared. TCRdb keeps only in-frame clones here, not all; method: immunoSEQ multiplex PCR. D and trimming come from the DNA, and the V and J calls and clone size come from that table. The sample includes approximately 140,000 clones, around 80% of them seen just once. Concerning this clone: Antigen unknown.

Sequences were obtained from PBMCs. This sequence was found in a woman between 45 and 60 years old in good health and CMV-seropositive. The chain is built from TRBV5-4 and TRBJ2-5, with D possibly TRBD1 on 5 matching bases. The CDR3 coding sequence is TGTGCCAGCAGCTTGGAGACAGCCCTCCAAGAGACCCAGTACTTC. Translated, it gives CASSLETALQETQYF. Full variable domain (remainder filled in from reference TRBV5-4 and TRBJ2-5): ETGVTQSPTHLIKTRGQQVTLRCSSQSGHNTVSWYQQALGQGPQFIFQYYREEENGRGNFPPRFSGLQFPNYSSELNVNALELDDSALYLCASSLETALQETQYFGPGTRLLVL.